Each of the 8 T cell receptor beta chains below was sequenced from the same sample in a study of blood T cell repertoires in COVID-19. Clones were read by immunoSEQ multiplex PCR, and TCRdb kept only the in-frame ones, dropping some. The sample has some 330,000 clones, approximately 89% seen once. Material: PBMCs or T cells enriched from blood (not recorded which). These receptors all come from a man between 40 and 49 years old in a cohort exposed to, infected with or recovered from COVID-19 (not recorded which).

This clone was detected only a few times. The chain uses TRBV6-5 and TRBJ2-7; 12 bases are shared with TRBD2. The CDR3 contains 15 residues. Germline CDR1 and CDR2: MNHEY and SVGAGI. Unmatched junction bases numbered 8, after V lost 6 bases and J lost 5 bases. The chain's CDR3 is CASSPLTSGSNEQYF. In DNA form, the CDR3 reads TGTGCCAGCAGCCCCCTGACTAGCGGGAGTAACGAGCAGTACTTC.

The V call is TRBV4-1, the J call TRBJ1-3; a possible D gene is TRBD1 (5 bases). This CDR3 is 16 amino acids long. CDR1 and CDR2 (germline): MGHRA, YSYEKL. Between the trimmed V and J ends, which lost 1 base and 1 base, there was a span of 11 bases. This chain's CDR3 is CASSQVRGWSGNTIYF. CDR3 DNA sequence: TGCGCCAGCAGCCAAGTACGGGGGTGGTCTGGAAACACCATATATTTT.

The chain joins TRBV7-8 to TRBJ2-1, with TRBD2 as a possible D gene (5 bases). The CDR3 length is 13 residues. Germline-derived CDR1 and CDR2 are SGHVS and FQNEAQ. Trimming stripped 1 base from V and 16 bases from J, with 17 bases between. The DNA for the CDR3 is TGTGCCAGCAGCTTAGTTGACGGTCCCCGGGAATTCTTC. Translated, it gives CASSLVDGPREFF.

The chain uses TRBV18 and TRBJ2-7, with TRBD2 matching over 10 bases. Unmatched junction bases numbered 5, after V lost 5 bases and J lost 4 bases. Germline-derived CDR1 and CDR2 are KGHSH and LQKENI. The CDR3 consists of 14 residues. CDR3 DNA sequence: TGTGCCAGCTCAGACGGGACTAGCGCATACGAGCAGTACTTC. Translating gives CASSDGTSAYEQYF.

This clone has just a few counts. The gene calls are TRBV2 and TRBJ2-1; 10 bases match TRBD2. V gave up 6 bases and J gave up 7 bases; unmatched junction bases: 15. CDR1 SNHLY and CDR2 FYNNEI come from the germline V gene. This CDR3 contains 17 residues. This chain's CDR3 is CASSPLSGLALVNEQFF. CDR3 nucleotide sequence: TGTGCCAGCAGCCCTTTATCGGGACTAGCGTTAGTTAATGAGCAGTTCTTC.

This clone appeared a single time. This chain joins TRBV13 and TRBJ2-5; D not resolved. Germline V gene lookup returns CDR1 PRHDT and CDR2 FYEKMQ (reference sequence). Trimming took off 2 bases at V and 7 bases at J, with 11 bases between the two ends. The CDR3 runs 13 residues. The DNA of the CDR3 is TGTGCCAGCAGCTTACAAGGCCCGGGGACCCAGTACTTC. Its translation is CASSLQGPGTQYF.

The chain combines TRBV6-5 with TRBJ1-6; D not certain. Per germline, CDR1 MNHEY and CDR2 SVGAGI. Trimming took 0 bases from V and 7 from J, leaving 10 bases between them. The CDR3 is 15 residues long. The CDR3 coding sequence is TGTGCCAGCAGTTACTCCCCCCAACTCAATTCACCCCTCCACTTT. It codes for CASSYSPQLNSPLHF.

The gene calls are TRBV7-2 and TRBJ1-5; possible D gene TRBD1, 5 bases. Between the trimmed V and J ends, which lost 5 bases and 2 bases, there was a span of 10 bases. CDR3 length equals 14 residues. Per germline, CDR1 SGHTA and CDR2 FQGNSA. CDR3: CASSPEGGNQPQHF. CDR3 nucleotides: TGTGCCAGCAGCCCAGAAGGGGGCAATCAGCCCCAGCATTTT.